The T cell receptor beta chain under discussion was sequenced for a study of cytomegalovirus exposure and HLA in healthy donors. The CDR3 sequence is 16 residues long. CDR1 and CDR2 from the germline V gene are SGHTA and FQGNSA. V was pared by 6 bases and J by 2 bases, with 6 bases of the junction left unmatched. This clone came up a few times. PCR involved 60 Vbeta and 13 Jbeta primers. Assay: immunoSEQ multiplex PCR; the TCRdb copy retains only in-frame clones and omits some. The sample consists of some 180,000 clones, about 13% of them appearing once. The sequenced material came from PBMCs. V and J are TRBV7-2 and TRBJ2-1; TRBD1 matches at 11 bases. The receptor comes from a man aged 45 to 65 in good health and CMV-seropositive. The DNA for the CDR3 is TGTGCCAGCAGACAGGGACAGGGGGGAGCCTACAATGAGCAGTTCTTC. Protein sequence: CASRQGQGGAYNEQFF.